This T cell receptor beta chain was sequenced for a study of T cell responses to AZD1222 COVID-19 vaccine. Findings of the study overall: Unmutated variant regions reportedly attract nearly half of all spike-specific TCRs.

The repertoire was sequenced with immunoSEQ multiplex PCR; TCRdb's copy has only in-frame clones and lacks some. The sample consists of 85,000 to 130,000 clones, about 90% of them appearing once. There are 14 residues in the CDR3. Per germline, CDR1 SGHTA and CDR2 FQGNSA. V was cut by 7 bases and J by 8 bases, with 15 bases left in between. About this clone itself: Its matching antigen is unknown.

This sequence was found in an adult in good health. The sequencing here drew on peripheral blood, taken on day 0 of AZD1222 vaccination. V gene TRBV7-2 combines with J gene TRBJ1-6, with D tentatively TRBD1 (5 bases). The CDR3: CASTLGVNHSPLHF. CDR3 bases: TGTGCCAGCACCCTGGGGGTAAATCATTCACCCCTCCACTTT.